The entry that follows covers one T cell receptor beta chain sequence. The data were produced by immunoSEQ multiplex PCR, yet TCRdb's version contains in-frame clones alone and is incomplete. The sample includes roughly 240,000 clones, 80% to 90% of them seen just once. This sample was included in a study of blood T cell repertoires in COVID-19. V was cut by 2 bases and J by 4 bases, with 11 bases left in between. The CDR3 contains 14 residues. The germline V gene has CDR1 SGHVS and CDR2 FQNEAQ. V usage is TRBV7-8 and J usage is TRBJ1-1, with D possibly being TRBD1 (5 bases). This TCR was sampled from a man in his forties or fifties who had been exposed to COVID-19. Specimen: PBMCs or T cells enriched from blood (not recorded which). CDR3 residues: CASSLTARATEAFF. The CDR3, as DNA: TGTGCCAGCAGCTTAACAGCCAGGGCCACTGAAGCTTTCTTT.